The present TCR beta chain was sequenced within a study of early T cells in non-severe SARS-CoV-2 infection (dated by TCRdb to the early 2020s). With respect to the entire study: Because TCR sequencing relied on bulk RNA taken from unsorted whole blood, pairing of alpha and beta chains was not possible.

The protocol used for the library was 5' RACE. The sequencer listed for this sample is NextSeq 500. The TCR library protocol attached unique molecular identifiers to individual cDNA molecules to correct for sequencing error and PCR bias. Both TCR alpha and beta chains were sequenced, and tight co-correlation was observed between alpha and beta sequence abundances in each sample. The authors' pipeline ran thus. Decombinator V4 was used to annotate the V gene, J gene and CDR3 of the TCR sequences. Expanded TCRs were defined as changing significantly between any two time points under a Poisson model with p below 0.0001. TCR abundances were normalised to the total number of TCRs sequenced per sample and were expressed as counts per million. VDJdb, accessed 1 November 2021, was searched for CMV, EBV and SARS-CoV-2 annotated TCRs, excluding TCRs annotated for multiple antigens. TCRdb reprocessing: public reads trimmed at Q25 with fastp, clones called with MiXCR, in-frame beta chains kept. Records with the same CDR3 protein are collapsed into one entry carrying the most frequent genes and DNA. TCRdb's processing, not the authors', yielded these V and J calls. The sample includes around 50,000 distinct CDR3 sequences, with around a tenth observed a single time. Clones ranked in the top ten supply roughly 10% of the sample.

This was a case-control study nested in a cohort of healthcare workers in London, UK, who had nasopharyngeal swab PCR tests and blood samples taken every week. Between 23 and 31 March 2020, the week of the UK lockdown, healthcare workers were enrolled and then followed up weekly for as long as 16 weeks. On this clonotype itself: The clone's antigen remains unknown. No clone much larger than this one lies a single base away; base qualities are absent.

The study at large found these results: VDJdb matching was skewed toward anti-spike CD8 responses, so virus-specific expansions were likely underestimated and private and CD4 specificities were missed.

Sequencing was performed on whole blood. The TCR originated in an adult who was a healthcare worker with PCR-confirmed SARS-CoV-2 infection or an uninfected control (not recorded which).

At the DNA level, the sequence is TGTGCCAGCAGTGAGGGAGCACAACCGAGATCGGAGACCCAGTACTTC. Translation gives CASSEGAQPRSETQYF. The chain is made from TRBV2 and TRBJ2-5; the D gene is possibly TRBD2, with 5 bases matching. CDR1 and CDR2 are read off the germline V gene as SNHLY and FYNNEI. The V and J ends are trimmed by 3 bases and 5 bases, leaving 19 bases between them. Spanning cysteine to phenylalanine, the CDR3 consists of 16 amino acids. Only the CDR3 DNA stays, 48 bases, in frame from base 1.